One sample yielded the 32 T cell receptor beta chains listed below, sequenced in a study of graft-versus-host responses after intestinal transplantation. Assay: immunoSEQ multiplex PCR; the TCRdb copy retains only in-frame clones and omits some. The table records around 130,000 clones, around nine tenths of them present only once. Their antigens are not known. This specimen was unstimulated CD4+ T cells sorted from spleen or lymph node cells, taken before intestinal transplant. Receptor source: a human donor who received an intestinal transplant.

The J gene is TRBJ2-7, the V gene TRBV10-2, with D tentatively TRBD1 or TRBD2 (6 bases each). V was trimmed by 9 bases and J by 2 bases, leaving 11 bases between them. The CDR3 sequence is 12 residues long. Per the germline V gene, CDR1 is WSHSY and CDR2 is SAAADI. CDR3 in amino acids: CASARGPYEQYF. CDR3 DNA sequence: TGCGCCAGTGCTCGGGGGCCCTACGAGCAGTACTTC.

This clone occurred once. This chain uses TRBV7-9 with TRBJ1-1; no clear D. The germline V gene encodes CDR1 SEHNR and CDR2 FQNEAQ (reference sequence). The V and J ends lost 5 bases and 5 bases respectively, with 12 bases between them. The CDR3 runs to 13 residues. The CDR3 is CASSRSPATEAFF. The CDR3, as DNA: TGTGCCAGCAGCCGAAGCCCGGCGACTGAAGCTTTCTTT.

This chain uses TRBV5-6 with TRBJ2-2; D unclear. The CDR3 has 14 residues. V lost 1 base, J lost 3 bases, and 7 bases lay in between. The germline V gene has CDR1 SGHDT and CDR2 YYEEEE. The CDR3 loop reads CASSLRVYTGELFF. Here the CDR3 DNA reads TGTGCCAGCAGCTTGAGGGTTTACACCGGGGAGCTGTTTTTT.

The V gene is TRBV19, the J gene TRBJ1-1; D is unresolved. Germline V CDR1 and CDR2: LNHDA, SQIVND (reference sequence). V lost 3 bases, J lost 10 bases, and 12 bases lay in between. CDR3 length equals 12 residues. CDR3 loop: CASSMLESGAFF. CDR3 nucleotide sequence: TGTGCCAGTAGTATGTTGGAGTCGGGAGCTTTCTTT. Filled out from reference TRBV19 and TRBJ1-1, the complete variable domain reads DGGITQSPKYLFRKEGQNVTLSCEQNLNHDAMYWYRQDPGQGLRLIYYSQIVNDFQKGDIAEGYSVSREKKESFPLTVTSAQKNPTAFYLCASSMLESGAFFGQGTRLTVV.

Here the CDR3 reads CASSVTSGGAATDTQYF. CDR3 nucleotides: TGTGCCAGCAGCGTAACTAGCGGGGGGGCCGCGACAGATACGCAGTATTTT. V is TRBV7-8 and J is TRBJ2-3, with 13 bases identical to TRBD2. Germline V gene sequence: CDR1 SGHVS, CDR2 FQNEAQ. The CDR3 is 17 residues long. The J segment lost 3 bases and the V segment lost 5 bases, leaving 8 bases of the junction unmatched.

The rearrangement joins TRBV5-5 to TRBJ2-7, with 9 bases that match TRBD1. V dropped 5 bases and J dropped 6; count of bases not matched to a gene: 18. The CDR3 runs 17 residues. Germline values: CDR1 SGHKS, CDR2 YYEKEE (reference sequence). The CDR3 reads CASSVGQGGAGFGEQYF. The CDR3 nucleotides are TGTGCCAGCAGTGTGGGACAGGGAGGTGCGGGTTTTGGCGAGCAGTACTTC.

CDR3 sequence (DNA): TGTGCTAGTGGTTTGGTACTTGGAGGGGACAGGGGACGAAATCAGCCCCAGCATTTT. This codes for CASGLVLGGDRGRNQPQHF. V gene TRBV12-5 combines with J gene TRBJ1-5; 10 bases fit TRBD1. After removal of 0 bases from V and 4 bases from J, the junction contained 12 bases not matched to a gene. The CDR3 length is 19 residues. The V gene's germline CDR1 is LGHNT and CDR2 FRNRAP.

The chain employs TRBV2 and TRBJ2-3; D possibly corresponds to TRBD1 (6 bases). Trimming left V 7 bases short and J 6 bases short, with 17 bases between. CDR1 and CDR2 from the germline V gene are SNHLY and FYNNEI. This CDR3 spans 14 amino acids. The CDR3 region is CASTRRGPTDTQYF. In DNA form, the CDR3 reads TGTGCCAGCACCCGCAGGGGTCCGACTGATACGCAGTATTTT.

CDR3 in DNA: TGTGCCAGTACTTATAGTAGAGGTTCACCCCTCCACTTT. It specifies CASTYSRGSPLHF. V is TRBV19 and J is TRBJ1-6, with D unresolved. The V gene lost 7 bases and the J gene lost 9 bases, with 13 bases spanning the gap. The V gene's germline CDR1 is LNHDA and CDR2 SQIVND (reference sequence). This CDR3 is 13 amino acids long.

V is TRBV18 and J is TRBJ1-2; TRBD1 might be the D (6 bases). This CDR3 is built from 15 residues. Trimming took 3 bases from V and 5 from J, leaving 16 bases between them. Germline V gene lookup returns CDR1 KGHSH and CDR2 LQKENI. CDR3 amino acids: CASSPVGQTRYGYTF. The CDR3 region has the DNA TGTGCCAGCTCACCTGTTGGACAGACACGATATGGCTACACCTTC. Using reference TRBV18 and TRBJ1-2 for the parts outside the CDR3, the full variable domain is NAGVMQNPRHLVRRRGQEARLRCSPMKGHSHVYWYRQLPEEGLKFMVYLQKENIIDESGMPKERFSAEFPKEGPSILRIQQVVRGDSAAYFCASSPVGQTRYGYTFGSGTRLTVV.

This CDR3 is CASSAHRVAEAFF. The CDR3 DNA follows: TGTGCCAGCAGCGCACACAGGGTTGCTGAAGCTTTCTTT. The chain combines TRBV7-8 with TRBJ1-1; TRBD1 is a possible D gene (6 bases). V lost 5 bases and J 6 bases, leaving 13 bases between the germline ends. This CDR3 contains 13 residues. From germline, CDR1 is SGHVS and CDR2 FQNEAQ.

The rearrangement uses TRBV6-1 and TRBJ1-5; D remains unclear. CDR1 is MNHNS, CDR2 SASEGT, per germline. This CDR3 has 13 residues. The V end was cut by 4 bases, the J end by 7 bases, with 11 bases between. The CDR3: CASSVFRGQPQHF. In nucleotides, the CDR3 is TGTGCCAGCAGTGTTTTTCGAGGACAGCCCCAGCATTTT.

The chain combines TRBV2 with TRBJ2-5, with 9 bases aligning to TRBD2. There are 15 residues in the CDR3. Germline CDR1 SNHLY, CDR2 FYNNEI. Trimming removed 4 bases from V and 2 bases from J; junction bases left unmatched: 5. The CDR3 DNA follows: TGTGCCAGCAGTGGCCTTAGCGGGGGACAAGAGACCCAGTACTTC. Translation: CASSGLSGGQETQYF.

The rearrangement links TRBV5-1 to TRBJ1-6; the D gene is possibly TRBD1 (5 bases). Germline V lookup: CDR1 SGHRS, CDR2 YFSETQ. Trimming cost V 4 bases and J 0 bases, with 8 bases left between them. The CDR3 runs to 15 residues. DNA of the CDR3: TGCGCCAGCAGCGCAGACAGCTCCTATAATTCACCCCTCCACTTT. This encodes CASSADSSYNSPLHF.

The chain uses TRBV2 and TRBJ2-1, with TRBD2 matching 10 bases. The J segment lost 6 bases and the V segment lost 3 bases, leaving 8 bases of the junction unmatched. The germline V gene has CDR1 SNHLY and CDR2 FYNNEI. The CDR3 contains 16 residues. CDR3 residues: CASSELAGGGRNEQFF. The CDR3 bases are TGTGCCAGCAGTGAGTTAGCGGGGGGTGGGCGCAATGAGCAGTTCTTC.

This rearrangement joins TRBV30 to TRBJ1-2; 7 positions match TRBD1. In germline, CDR1 is GTSNPN, CDR2 SVGIG (reference sequence). The CDR3 is 16 residues long. V was pared by 1 base and J by 7 bases, with 15 bases of the junction left unmatched. CDR3 amino acids: CAWSETTGIAGFGYTF. CDR3 coding DNA: TGTGCCTGGAGTGAGACGACAGGGATCGCTGGGTTTGGCTACACCTTC.

Written as DNA, the CDR3 is TGTGCCAGCAGTGTGTCAGTGGATCAGCCCCAGCATTTT. This encodes CASSVSVDQPQHF. The J gene is TRBJ1-5, the V gene TRBV2; no reliable D call. The V end was cut by 4 bases, the J end by 5 bases, with 9 bases between. CDR1 and CDR2 (germline): SNHLY, FYNNEI. The CDR3 totals 13 residues.

This rearrangement joins TRBV9 to TRBJ2-2; D unclear. The CDR3 loop spans 14 amino acids. With 4 bases removed from V and 0 bases from J, the gap between germline ends came to 7 bases. The germline CDR1 and CDR2 sequences are SGDLS and YYNGEE. This CDR3 reads CASSPRSNTGELFF. Written as DNA, the CDR3 is TGTGCCAGCAGCCCGCGGTCGAACACCGGGGAGCTGTTTTTT.

The V and J genes are TRBV5-1 and TRBJ1-2; 11 positions agree with TRBD1. Germline CDR1 and CDR2: SGHRS and YFSETQ. The V and J ends lost 2 bases and 4 bases, in that order; junction bases with no gene match: 10. CDR3 length: 17 amino acids. Here the CDR3 reads CASSFTGTGGPFYGYTF. The CDR3 bases are TGCGCCAGCAGCTTTACCGGGACAGGGGGGCCTTTCTATGGCTACACCTTC.

The chain joins TRBV18 to TRBJ2-7; D might be TRBD1 (8 bases). V was cut by 3 bases and J by 3 bases, with 15 bases left in between. The CDR3 has 15 amino acids. Per the germline V gene, CDR1 is KGHSH and CDR2 is LQKENI. This CDR3 reads CASSPGGTGLYEQYF. The CDR3 nucleotides read TGTGCCAGCTCACCGGGGGGGACAGGCCTCTACGAGCAGTACTTC.

V gene TRBV7-3 combines with J gene TRBJ2-2; D remains ambiguous. CDR3 length: 13 residues. The germline V gene encodes CDR1 SGHTA and CDR2 FQGTGA. Trimming left V 5 bases short and J 4 bases short, with 8 bases between. For the CDR3, the DNA is TGTGCCAGCAGCCTCGGCTCCACCGGGGAGCTGTTTTTT. This codes for CASSLGSTGELFF.

The rearrangement joins TRBV19 to TRBJ2-2; no firm D call. Germline V gene lookup returns CDR1 LNHDA and CDR2 SQIVND (reference sequence). The CDR3 sequence is 18 residues long. Trimming removed 1 base at V and 0 bases at J, with 15 bases between. CDR3 loop: CASSIGALGAANTGELFF. The CDR3 nucleotides read TGTGCCAGTAGTATAGGGGCGTTGGGTGCAGCGAACACCGGGGAGCTGTTTTTT.

The rearrangement joins TRBV10-3 to TRBJ2-3; TRBD2 aligns across 7 bases. CDR1 and CDR2 (germline): ENHRY, SYGVKD. The V gene end was trimmed by 10 bases and the J gene end by 2 bases; junction bases not matched to a gene: 9. The CDR3 is 14 amino acids. CDR3 DNA sequence: TGTGCCACCAACCAGCGGGGACTCACAGATACGCAGTATTTT. Its translation is CATNQRGLTDTQYF.

The chain carries TRBV27 and TRBJ2-3, with D uncertain. The germline V and J ends were trimmed by 0 bases and 2 bases, with 9 bases remaining between them. The CDR3 is 15 residues long. The germline CDR1 and CDR2 sequences are MNHEY and SMNVEV (reference sequence). The CDR3 DNA is TGTGCCAGCAGTTTATCCGGAATATACACAGATACGCAGTATTTT. Its protein product is CASSLSGIYTDTQYF.

The chain recombines TRBV29-1 with TRBJ1-1; tentatively, D is TRBD1 (5 bases). Trimming shortened V by 0 bases and J by 0 bases, and 11 bases separated the two germline ends. The CDR3 length is 15 residues. The germline V gene has CDR1 SQVTM and CDR2 ANQGSEA. The CDR3 region has the DNA TGCAGCGTTGAAGAATCGACAGTGATGAACACTGAAGCTTTCTTT. Protein: CSVEESTVMNTEAFF.

The V and J genes are TRBV27 and TRBJ2-7, with a tentative D call TRBD2 (6 bases). In germline, CDR1 is MNHEY, CDR2 SMNVEV (reference sequence). Trimming shortened V by 5 bases and J by 7 bases, and 15 bases separated the two germline ends. The CDR3 is 13 amino acids. The CDR3 nucleotides are TGTGCCAGCAGTCCCCGGGACTCCAAAGAGCAGTACTTC. Protein sequence: CASSPRDSKEQYF.

The chain employs TRBV7-6 and TRBJ2-3; D may be TRBD2 (6 bases). CDR1 is SGHVS and CDR2 is FNYEAQ in the germline V gene. This CDR3 has 16 amino acids. V was trimmed by 1 base and J by 2 bases, leaving 13 bases between them. The CDR3 spells CASSLVIGGFTDTQYF. CDR3 nucleotide sequence: TGTGCCAGCAGCTTAGTAATCGGGGGTTTCACAGATACGCAGTATTTT.

The chain joins TRBV19 to TRBJ2-4, with D possibly being TRBD1 (6 bases). Trimming left V 5 bases short and J 4 bases short, with 9 bases between. The CDR3 is 13 amino acids. Germline lookup yields CDR1 LNHDA and CDR2 SQIVND (reference sequence). The CDR3 bases are TGTGCCAGTAGTTGGGACACAAAAAACATTCAGTACTTC. This encodes CASSWDTKNIQYF.

This chain uses TRBV6-1 with TRBJ2-3, with TRBD1 identical over 11 bases. The CDR3 is 15 residues long. Germline trimming cut 10 bases from V and 6 bases from J; bases unmatched to any gene: 12. Germline-derived CDR1 and CDR2 are MNHNS and SASEGT. CDR3 loop: CATKGQGAIQDTQYF. In nucleotides, the CDR3 is TGTGCCACCAAAGGACAGGGGGCCATACAGGATACGCAGTATTTT.

The rearrangement joins TRBV7-9 to TRBJ1-2; 7 bases match TRBD1. This CDR3 has 15 amino acids. The V gene's germline CDR1 is SEHNR and CDR2 FQNEAQ (reference sequence). The V gene end was trimmed by 5 bases and the J gene end by 3 bases; junction bases not matched to a gene: 9. The CDR3 is CASSKGGTGYYGYTF. CDR3 sequence (DNA): TGTGCCAGCAGCAAAGGGGGCACAGGGTACTATGGCTACACCTTC.

The chain recombines TRBV7-9 with TRBJ1-1; 10 bases are shared with TRBD1. The ends lost 6 bases at V and 0 bases at J; junction bases unmatched: 7. The CDR3 has 16 amino acids. CDR1 is SEHNR and CDR2 is FQNEAQ in the germline V gene (reference sequence). CDR3 sequence: CASSPGTGDMNTEAFF. CDR3 nucleotides: TGTGCCAGCAGTCCAGGGACAGGGGACATGAACACTGAAGCTTTCTTT. Variable domain in full (rest from reference TRBV7-9 and TRBJ1-1): DTGVSQNPRHKITKRGQNVTFRCDPISEHNRLYWYRQTLGQGPEFLTYFQNEAQLEKSRLLSDRFSAERPKGSFSTLEIQRTEQGDSAMYLCASSPGTGDMNTEAFFGQGTRLTVV.

The rearrangement links TRBV29-1 to TRBJ2-7; D unresolved. The germline gives CDR1 SQVTM, CDR2 ANQGSEA. CDR3 length: 13 residues. Trimming removed 5 bases at V and 2 bases at J, with 13 bases between. The CDR3 reads CSVLGSPAYEQYF. The CDR3 DNA reads TGCAGCGTTCTCGGTTCCCCCGCCTACGAGCAGTACTTC.